Each of the 18 T cell receptor beta chains below was sequenced from the same sample in a study of human versus mouse CDR3 diversity and MHC coevolution. TCRdb's table, derived via immunoSEQ multiplex PCR, lists solely in-frame clones and lacks some. The table includes tens of thousands of clones, approximately 94% detected once. The sample was naive CD4+ T cells from blood. The sample's subset: CD45RO-negative CD62L-positive naive CD4 T cells. Receptor source: a person aged 55 to 70 in good health.

This chain joins TRBV6-1 and TRBJ2-7; 8 positions match TRBD1. The junction had 2 bases not matched to a gene; V was cut back by 5 bases and J by 2 bases. Germline CDR1 and CDR2: MNHNS and SASEGT. The CDR3 spans 13 residues. CDR3 sequence reads: CASSSDRAYEQYF. The CDR3 DNA is TGTGCCAGCAGTTCGGACAGGGCCTACGAGCAGTACTTC.

The rearrangement joins TRBV6-1 to TRBJ2-5; TRBD2 matches 12 bases. The J call may be wrong; the DNA end is better matched by TRBJ2-7. There are 15 residues in the CDR3. Germline-derived CDR1 and CDR2 are MNHNS and SASEGT. The CDR3, as DNA: TGTGCCAGCAGAAATACGGGACTAGCGGGCCCCGAGCAGTACTTC. This codes for CASRNTGLAGPEQYF.

The rearrangement uses TRBV9 and TRBJ2-3, with TRBD1 as a possible D gene (5 bases). Germline lookup yields CDR1 SGDLS and CDR2 YYNGEE. Trimming removed 0 bases from V and 2 bases from J, with 10 bases in between. This CDR3 has 15 amino acids. CDR3 nucleotides: TGTGCCAGCAGCGTAGAAGGCAGGGTCACAGATACGCAGTATTTT. Translation: CASSVEGRVTDTQYF.

V gene TRBV6-6 combines with J gene TRBJ2-7; possibly TRBD1 for D (6 bases). V was cut by 0 bases and J by 1 base, with 10 bases left in between. This CDR3 comprises 15 residues. The V gene's germline CDR1 is MNHNY and CDR2 SVGAGI (reference sequence). CDR3 residues: CASSYSQGLSYEQYF. DNA of the CDR3: TGTGCCAGCAGTTACTCTCAGGGGTTATCCTACGAGCAGTACTTC.

This clone was observed a single time. The chain links TRBV10-2 to TRBJ2-1; 11 bases agree with TRBD2. The CDR3 spans 15 residues. V lost 6 bases, J lost 3 bases, and 4 bases stayed unmatched. The germline gives CDR1 WSHSY, CDR2 SAAADI. This chain's CDR3 is CASRTTSGDYNEQFF. CDR3 DNA sequence: TGCGCCAGCAGGACGACTAGCGGGGACTACAATGAGCAGTTCTTC.

V and J are TRBV6-5 and TRBJ2-7, with TRBD1 as a possible D gene (6 bases). Germline V lookup: CDR1 MNHEY, CDR2 SVGAGI. Trimming removed 8 bases at V and 3 bases at J, with 17 bases between. CDR3 length equals 14 residues. The CDR3 DNA reads as TGTGCCAGCTCGCTGGGGGCGAACTACTACGAGCAGTACTTC. This sequence encodes CASSLGANYYEQYF.

CDR3 residues: CASSFTDTGAFF. The CDR3 nucleotides are TGTGCCAGCAGCTTCACCGATACCGGGGCTTTCTTT. The V and J genes are TRBV5-6 and TRBJ1-1; D remains unclear. The CDR3 is made up of 12 amino acids. Trimming pared 2 bases from V and 11 bases from J, leaving 13 bases between. Per the germline V gene, CDR1 is SGHDT and CDR2 is YYEEEE.

The J gene is TRBJ2-2, the V gene TRBV18; weak D call: TRBD1 (6 bases). Trimming took off 3 bases at V and 6 bases at J, with 11 bases between the two ends. Germline CDR1 reads KGHSH; CDR2 reads LQKENI. The CDR3 consists of 14 residues. The CDR3 sequence: CASSPLQGPGELFF. CDR3 in DNA: TGTGCCAGCTCACCTTTACAGGGACCCGGGGAGCTGTTTTTT.

The chain combines TRBV19 with TRBJ1-6; 8 bases line up with TRBD1. Germline-derived CDR1 and CDR2 are LNHDA and SQIVND (reference sequence). The CDR3 runs to 16 residues. J gave up 5 bases and V 2 bases, and 5 bases lay outside the gene matches. The DNA for the CDR3 is TGTGCCAGTAGTATACAGGGGGCGCAGAATAATTCACCCCTCCACTTT. It translates to CASSIQGAQNNSPLHF.

The V call is TRBV7-6, the J call TRBJ2-2; TRBD1 aligns across 8 bases. This CDR3 has 15 amino acids. Germline-derived CDR1 and CDR2 are SGHVS and FNYEAQ. The trim removed 5 bases at V and 0 bases at J, leaving 2 bases unmatched. CDR3 in DNA: TGTGCCAGCAGCGGACAGGGAGCGAACACCGGGGAGCTGTTTTTT. Translation gives CASSGQGANTGELFF.

This chain uses TRBV7-8 with TRBJ2-7; 9 bases are shared with TRBD1. V gave up 3 bases and J gave up 5 bases; unmatched junction bases: 8. The CDR3 covers 15 residues. Germline assignment: CDR1 SGHVS and CDR2 FQNEAQ. CDR3 sequence: CASSFTGTGTHEQYF. The CDR3 DNA follows: TGTGCCAGCAGCTTTACTGGGACAGGGACCCACGAGCAGTACTTC.

The V call is TRBV14, the J call TRBJ1-2; possibly TRBD1 for D (6 bases). Per the germline V gene, CDR1 is SGHDN and CDR2 is FVKESK. Trimming removed 1 base at V and 2 bases at J, with 11 bases between. The CDR3 runs 15 residues. As DNA, the CDR3 is TGTGCCAGCAGCCAAGTACAGGGTCTCAACTATGGCTACACCTTC. It translates to CASSQVQGLNYGYTF. The full variable domain, in which reference TRBV14 and TRBJ1-2 provide the parts outside the CDR3, is EAGVTQFPSHSVIEKGQTVTLRCDPISGHDNLYWYRRVMGKEIKFLLHFVKESKQDESGMPNNRFLAERTGGTYSTLKVQPAELEDSGVYFCASSQVQGLNYGYTFGSGTRLTVV.

The chain has TRBV7-9 and TRBJ2-5, with 7 nucleotides matching TRBD2. V was clipped by 5 bases and J by 5 bases; unmatched bases: 8. The CDR3 length is 14 residues. Germline V gene sequence: CDR1 SEHNR, CDR2 FQNEAQ (reference sequence). CDR3 sequence: CASSQTSTRETQYF. In DNA form, the CDR3 reads TGTGCCAGCAGCCAGACTAGCACCCGGGAGACCCAGTACTTC.

CDR3 region: CASSAQTGSYEQYF. CDR3 coding DNA: TGTGCCAGCAGTGCCCAGACAGGCTCATACGAGCAGTACTTC. This chain connects TRBV6-1 to TRBJ2-7; weak D call: TRBD1 (6 bases). The germline V gene encodes CDR1 MNHNS and CDR2 SASEGT. V was cut by 4 bases and J by 4 bases, with 14 bases left in between. The CDR3 is made up of 14 amino acids.

This clone was observed a single time. This chain connects TRBV2 to TRBJ2-7; 8 bases line up with TRBD1. Trimming took 6 bases from V and 3 from J; bases not matched to a gene: 4. From germline, CDR1 is SNHLY and CDR2 FYNNEI. This CDR3 region has 13 residues. CDR3: CASSGQGFYEQYF. The CDR3, as DNA: TGTGCCAGCAGCGGACAGGGTTTCTACGAGCAGTACTTC.

This chain connects TRBV11-3 to TRBJ2-6; perhaps TRBD1 as D (6 bases). The germline CDR1 and CDR2 sequences are SGHNT and YENEEA. Trimming pared 5 bases from V and 2 bases from J, leaving 7 bases between. This CDR3 has 14 amino acids. The CDR3 sequence is CASSKGAGANVLTF. CDR3 nucleotides: TGTGCCAGCAGCAAGGGGGCTGGGGCCAACGTCCTGACTTTC.

The chain joins TRBV14 to TRBJ2-6; 13 nucleotides line up with TRBD2. Per germline, CDR1 SGHDN and CDR2 FVKESK. The CDR3 has 17 residues. V lost 4 bases, J lost 3 bases, and 3 bases stayed unmatched. This chain's CDR3 is CASSPRTSGSGANVLTF. In DNA form, the CDR3 reads TGTGCCAGCAGCCCGCGGACTAGCGGGAGTGGGGCCAACGTCCTGACTTTC.

The chain has TRBV19 and TRBJ2-5; D call uncertain. The germline V gene has CDR1 LNHDA and CDR2 SQIVND (reference sequence). CDR3 length equals 12 residues. V lost 6 bases and J lost 4, with 9 bases in between. CDR3 protein: CASRGPGETQYF. The CDR3 nucleotides read TGTGCCAGTAGGGGCCCAGGAGAGACCCAGTACTTC.